This entry features one TCR beta chain sequence. Trimming cost V 1 base and J 0 bases, with 9 bases left between them. CDR3 length equals 15 residues. CDR1 is SGHNT and CDR2 is YENEEA in the germline V gene. Unique molecular identifiers were used to barcode this TCRbeta library. TCRdb used MiXCR to reprocess the PCR reads, holding one entry per CDR3 protein. The sample gives around 380,000 distinct CDR3 sequences, roughly a tenth of which show up once; roughly 6% is in the top ten. The sample originates from a study of T-cell reconstitution after alpha-beta-depleted transplantation in children. The chain employs TRBV11-3 and TRBJ2-5; D is perhaps TRBD2 (5 bases). Sequenced here: PBMCs from the stem cell graft donor, sampled from the stem cell graft. This sequence originates from a human donor who donated a stem cell graft to a child with acute myeloid leukemia. In nucleotides, the CDR3 is TGTGCCAGCAGCTTAGGGAACGGGAACCAAGAGACCCAGTACTTC. It is translated as CASSLGNGNQETQYF.